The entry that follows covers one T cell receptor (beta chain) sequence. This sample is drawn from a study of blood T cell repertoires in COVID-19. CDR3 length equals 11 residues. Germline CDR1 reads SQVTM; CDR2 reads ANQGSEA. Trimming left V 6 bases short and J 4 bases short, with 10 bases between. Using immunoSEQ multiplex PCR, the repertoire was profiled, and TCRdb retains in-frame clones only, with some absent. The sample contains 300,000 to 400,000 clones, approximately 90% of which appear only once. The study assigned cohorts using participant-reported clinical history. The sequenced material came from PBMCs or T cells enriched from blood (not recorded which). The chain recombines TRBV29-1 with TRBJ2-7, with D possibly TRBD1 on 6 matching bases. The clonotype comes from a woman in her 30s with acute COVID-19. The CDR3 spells CSVTGSYEQYF. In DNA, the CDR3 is TGCAGCGTCACAGGGTCTTACGAGCAGTACTTC.